The 27 T cell receptor beta chains below all came from one sample that was sequenced in a study of beta chain features in type 1 diabetes. The whole isolated RNA underwent reverse transcription, so sequencing captured expressed TCRB transcripts. The data were produced by immunoSEQ multiplex PCR, yet TCRdb's version contains in-frame clones alone and is incomplete. The profile shows 810,000 or so clones, 17% of them singletons. The sample comprised naive CD4+ T cells from blood. Every receptor here comes from a woman aged 18-29 years in good health.

This clone was detected a few times. The chain couples TRBV4-2 to TRBJ2-1; no definite D call. The germline V and J ends were trimmed by 4 bases and 5 bases, with 15 bases remaining between them. Germline-derived CDR1 and CDR2 are LGHNA and YNFKEQ. This CDR3 spans 15 amino acids. The DNA of the CDR3 is TGTGCCAGCAGCCTTCGGACCATAGGGCACAATGAGCAGTTCTTC. This codes for CASSLRTIGHNEQFF.

The chain employs TRBV14 and TRBJ1-2; D unresolved. Looked up from germline, CDR1 is SGHDN and CDR2 is FVKESK. The V gene lost 1 base and the J gene lost 4 bases, with 19 bases spanning the gap. This CDR3 region has 17 residues. The CDR3 spells CASSQGAFSRLGYGYTF. The CDR3 DNA sequence: TGTGCCAGCAGCCAAGGGGCGTTCTCGAGGCTTGGCTATGGCTACACCTTC.

V gene TRBV9 combines with J gene TRBJ2-5, with a possible D match to TRBD1 (6 bases). Germline loops: CDR1 SGDLS, CDR2 YYNGEE. V lost 4 bases to trimming and J lost 2 bases, with 18 bases between them. The CDR3 length is 16 residues. CDR3 DNA: TGTGCCAGCAGCCCCTGGGGGCGGCCACAGCAAGAGACCCAGTACTTC. Amino acids: CASSPWGRPQQETQYF.

This clone has a single count. Other nucleotide sequences in the sample specify the same CDR3. The CDR3 bases are TGTGCCAGCAGCTTACTGCAAGAGACCCAGTACTTC. Protein product: CASSLLQETQYF. This chain joins TRBV11-2 and TRBJ2-5; D gene uncertain. The CDR3 spans 12 residues. CDR1 and CDR2 (germline): SGHAT, FQNNGV. Trimming took off 2 bases at V and 2 bases at J, with 3 bases between the two ends.

The chain uses TRBV7-3 and TRBJ2-2, with D uncertain. CDR3 length: 17 amino acids. Trimming left V 5 bases short and J 3 bases short, with 19 bases between. Germline V lookup: CDR1 SGHTA, CDR2 FQGTGA. The CDR3 sequence: CASSPRLVRTDTGELFF. CDR3 DNA: TGTGCCAGCAGCCCTCGTTTGGTGAGGACCGACACCGGGGAGCTGTTTTTT. The full variable domain, in which reference TRBV7-3 and TRBJ2-2 provide the parts outside the CDR3, is GAGVSQTPSNKVTEKGKYVELRCDPISGHTALYWYRQSLGQGPEFLIYFQGTGAADDSGLPNDRFFAVRPEGSVSTLKIQRTERGDSAVYLCASSPRLVRTDTGELFFGEGSRLTVL.

This clone was seen a few times. V is TRBV28 and J is TRBJ2-5, with D possibly TRBD2 on 6 matching bases. V was cut by 6 bases and J by 5 bases, with 10 bases left in between. CDR3 length equals 12 residues. The germline CDR1 and CDR2 sequences are MDHEN and SYDVKM. Written as DNA, the CDR3 is TGTGCCAGCAGCACTAGCATGGAGACCCAGTACTTC. This codes for CASSTSMETQYF. Variable domain in full (rest from reference TRBV28 and TRBJ2-5): DVKVTQSSRYLVKRTGEKVFLECVQDMDHENMFWYRQDPGLGLRLIYFSYDVKMKEKGDIPEGYSVSREKKERFSLILESASTNQTSMYLCASSTSMETQYFGPGTRLLVL.

V usage is TRBV7-2 and J usage is TRBJ1-2, with TRBD1 identical over 7 bases. The CDR3 consists of 13 residues. Germline CDR1 reads SGHTA; CDR2 reads FQGNSA. J lost 8 bases, V lost 0 bases, and 3 bases had no gene match. The CDR3 DNA follows: TGTGCCAGCAGCTTAGCCACAGGGGTGGGCTACACCTTC. Protein product: CASSLATGVGYTF.

This clone was seen a handful of times. V and J are TRBV4-3 and TRBJ2-7; D ambiguous. Germline CDR1 and CDR2: LGHNA and YSLEER. This CDR3 is 15 amino acids long. V was cut by 0 bases and J by 0 bases, with 9 bases left in between. The CDR3 DNA reads as TGCGCCAGCAGCCAAGACAACCTGCGCTCCTACGAGCAGTACTTC. It encodes CASSQDNLRSYEQYF.

The chain employs TRBV7-3 and TRBJ2-7; D gene ambiguous. The CDR3 loop spans 13 amino acids. The ends were cut back, 1 base at V and 6 bases at J, with 10 bases in the middle. Per germline, CDR1 SGHTA and CDR2 FQGTGA. DNA of the CDR3: TGTGCCAGCAGCTTAAGGCAGCTGGGCGAGCAGTACTTC. Amino acids: CASSLRQLGEQYF.

This chain links TRBV27 with TRBJ2-5, with unresolved D. The germline gives CDR1 MNHEY, CDR2 SMNVEV (reference sequence). This CDR3 region has 14 residues. The V gene lost 2 bases and the J gene lost 4 bases, with 11 bases spanning the gap. CDR3: CASSLRNSGETQYF. Here the CDR3 DNA reads TGTGCCAGCAGTTTAAGGAACTCGGGAGAGACCCAGTACTTC.

The chain joins TRBV5-1 to TRBJ2-5; no clear D. This CDR3 contains 12 residues. Looked up from germline, CDR1 is SGHRS and CDR2 is YFSETQ. Trimming pared 4 bases from V and 2 bases from J, leaving 6 bases between. In nucleotides, the CDR3 is TGCGCCAGCAGCAAGGATCAAGAGACCCAGTACTTC. Translated, it gives CASSKDQETQYF.

The table lists this clone with a few counts. This chain uses TRBV5-5 with TRBJ1-1, with TRBD1 matching over 10 bases. The junction had 13 bases not matched to a gene; V was cut back by 3 bases and J by 8 bases. CDR1 and CDR2 from the germline V gene are SGHKS and YYEKEE (reference sequence). CDR3 length: 16 residues. The CDR3 coding sequence is TGTGCCAGCAGCTCAAGTATGTGGGACAGGGGAGGAGAAGCTTTCTTT. This codes for CASSSSMWDRGGEAFF. Using reference TRBV5-5 and TRBJ1-1 for the parts outside the CDR3, the full variable domain is DAGVTQSPTHLIKTRGQQVTLRCSPISGHKSVSWYQQVLGQGPQFIFQYYEKEERGRGNFPDRFSARQFPNYSSELNVNALLLGDSALYLCASSSSMWDRGGEAFFGQGTRLTVV.

This chain joins TRBV19 and TRBJ1-5; D might be TRBD1 (5 bases). The CDR3 totals 16 residues. The V end was cut by 6 bases, the J end by 6 bases, with 21 bases between. Germline V lookup: CDR1 LNHDA, CDR2 SQIVND (reference sequence). DNA of the CDR3: TGTGCCAGTAGCTCTACAACAGGTGGTCCGGCTCAGCCCCAGCATTTT. As protein: CASSSTTGGPAQPQHF.

The chain employs TRBV7-2 and TRBJ1-5; D is possibly TRBD1 (6 bases). Trimming pared 5 bases from V and 4 bases from J, leaving 18 bases between. Germline V CDR1 and CDR2: SGHTA, FQGNSA. The CDR3 is 16 residues long. CDR3 amino acids: CASSQIGGQRNQPQHF. In DNA form, the CDR3 reads TGTGCCAGCAGCCAGATCGGGGGCCAACGGAATCAGCCCCAGCATTTT.

There are a few counts of this clone. The CDR3 DNA reads TGTGCCAGCAGCCAAGCAGGGGGGACAGGGGTTCACGAGCAGTACTTC. Amino acid sequence: CASSQAGGTGVHEQYF. J is TRBJ2-7 and V is TRBV4-2; 10 bases map to TRBD1. The CDR3 extends over 16 amino acids. V lost 1 base and J lost 5; bases outside the gene matches: 8. Germline lookup yields CDR1 LGHNA and CDR2 YNFKEQ.

V usage is TRBV15 and J usage is TRBJ2-6; D tentatively reads TRBD1 or TRBD2 (5 bases each). The V end lost 1 base, the J end lost 0 bases, and 10 bases lay between the germline ends. The CDR3 runs to 17 residues. Germline-derived CDR1 and CDR2 are LNHNV and YYDKDF (reference sequence). The CDR3 region is CATSRARDDSGANVLTF. DNA of the CDR3: TGTGCCACCAGCAGAGCCCGGGACGACTCTGGGGCCAACGTCCTGACTTTC.

This clone has a handful of counts. V gene TRBV2 combines with J gene TRBJ2-7; TRBD2 might be the D (6 bases). V was pared by 5 bases and J by 3 bases, with 11 bases between. Germline V CDR1 and CDR2: SNHLY, FYNNEI. The CDR3 sequence is 13 residues long. The CDR3 nucleotides are TGTGCCAGCAGTTCGGGACTGAACTACGAGCAGTACTTC. The encoded protein is CASSSGLNYEQYF.

This clone has just a few counts. The genes are TRBV6-5 and TRBJ1-3; D is possibly TRBD1 (6 bases). This CDR3 contains 14 residues. Between the trimmed V and J ends, which lost 6 bases and 2 bases, there was a span of 11 bases. Per germline, CDR1 MNHEY and CDR2 SVGAGI. The DNA for the CDR3 is TGTGCCAGCAGCCGGGACAACCCTGGAAACACCATATATTTT. This sequence encodes CASSRDNPGNTIYF.

Points on this clone: Other DNA sequences of this sample code for an identical CDR3. CDR3 coding DNA: TGTGCCAGCAGCCGGGACACAAGCTCCTACAATGAGCAGTTCTTC. Translated, it gives CASSRDTSSYNEQFF. The chain couples TRBV5-4 to TRBJ2-1, with a possible D match to TRBD1 (6 bases). The ends were cut back, 4 bases at V and 0 bases at J, with 11 bases in the middle. This CDR3 has 15 residues. CDR1 and CDR2 from the germline V gene are SGHNT and YYREEE (reference sequence). Full variable domain (rest looked up from reference TRBV5-4 and TRBJ2-1): ETGVTQSPTHLIKTRGQQVTLRCSSQSGHNTVSWYQQALGQGPQFIFQYYREEENGRGNFPPRFSGLQFPNYSSELNVNALELDDSALYLCASSRDTSSYNEQFFGPGTRLTVL.

The chain carries TRBV27 and TRBJ2-2; 10 nucleotides agree with TRBD2. Germline lookup yields CDR1 MNHEY and CDR2 SMNVEV (reference sequence). This CDR3 is built from 19 residues. The V segment lost 6 bases and the J segment 4 bases; nucleotides outside the gene matches: 17. The CDR3: CASSPEASGRGIITGELFF. In nucleotides, the CDR3 is TGTGCCAGCAGCCCCGAGGCTAGCGGGAGAGGAATAATCACCGGGGAGCTGTTTTTT.

The V gene is TRBV2, the J gene TRBJ2-1; TRBD1 aligns across 7 bases. V lost 5 bases, J lost 0 bases, and 4 bases stayed unmatched. This CDR3 has 15 amino acids. Germline V lookup: CDR1 SNHLY, CDR2 FYNNEI. CDR3 loop: CASSLGGSSYNEQFF. CDR3 DNA: TGTGCCAGCAGTTTAGGGGGCAGCTCCTACAATGAGCAGTTCTTC.

This clone was observed a handful of times. V and J are TRBV4-2 and TRBJ2-2; no reliable D call. Germline CDR1 is LGHNA and CDR2 is YNFKEQ. This CDR3 spans 16 amino acids. Trimming removed 4 bases from V and 0 bases from J, with 12 bases in between. DNA of the CDR3: TGTGCCAGCAGCCGGAACATAGGACCGAACACCGGGGAGCTGTTTTTT. Residues: CASSRNIGPNTGELFF.

This clone was counted between two and nine times. Other nucleotide sequences from this sample produce the same CDR3. The rearrangement links TRBV7-3 to TRBJ2-3; D is ambiguous. V lost 5 bases to trimming and J lost 1 base, with 10 bases between them. This CDR3 has 14 residues. Germline loops: CDR1 SGHTA, CDR2 FQGTGA. In DNA form, the CDR3 reads TGTGCCAGCAGCCTTTTCGGAGGCACAGATACGCAGTATTTT. Amino acids: CASSLFGGTDTQYF. Based on the CDR3 plus reference TRBV7-3 and TRBJ2-3, the full variable domain is GAGVSQTPSNKVTEKGKYVELRCDPISGHTALYWYRQSLGQGPEFLIYFQGTGAADDSGLPNDRFFAVRPEGSVSTLKIQRTERGDSAVYLCASSLFGGTDTQYFGPGTRLTVL.

This clone has more than one count but fewer than ten. The genes are TRBV7-8 and TRBJ1-2; 8 nucleotides agree with TRBD1. Germline lookup yields CDR1 SGHVS and CDR2 FQNEAQ. J gave up 3 bases and V 4 bases, and 16 bases lay outside the gene matches. The CDR3 has 18 amino acids. DNA of the CDR3: TGTGCCAGCAGCTCAGTACGGGCCAGGGGGCATGCGGACTATGGCTACACCTTC. Its protein product is CASSSVRARGHADYGYTF.

The rearrangement joins TRBV6-5 to TRBJ2-2, with 8 bases matching TRBD1. With 2 bases clipped from V and 1 base from J, the junction kept 0 bases outside the gene matches. CDR1 and CDR2 from the germline V gene are MNHEY and SVGAGI. The CDR3 totals 15 residues. CDR3 amino acids: CASSYGTGNTGELFF. CDR3 coding DNA: TGTGCCAGCAGTTACGGGACAGGGAACACCGGGGAGCTGTTTTTT.

Only a few counts were recorded for this clone. The V gene is TRBV5-8, the J gene TRBJ2-5; no firm D call. The CDR3 runs to 15 residues. The germline V gene encodes CDR1 SGHTS and CDR2 YDEGEE. Trimming took 4 bases from V and 1 from J, leaving 14 bases between them. The CDR3 region has the DNA TGTGCCAGCAGCCCCTCCCGACACTCCCAAGAGACCCAGTACTTC. Protein sequence: CASSPSRHSQETQYF.

The chain joins TRBV9 to TRBJ1-4; tentatively, D is TRBD1 (5 bases). The CDR3 is made up of 14 amino acids. Deletions cut 0 bases from V and 8 bases from J, with 11 bases between. The germline CDR1 and CDR2 sequences are SGDLS and YYNGEE. The CDR3 region has the DNA TGTGCCAGCAGCGTAGGCCCAGGGCGGGAAAAACTGTTTTTT. Its translation is CASSVGPGREKLFF. Full variable domain (remainder filled in from reference TRBV9 and TRBJ1-4): DSGVTQTPKHLITATGQRVTLRCSPRSGDLSVYWYQQSLDQGLQFLIQYYNGEERAKGNILERFSAQQFPDLHSELNLSSLELGDSALYFCASSVGPGREKLFFGSGTQLSVL.